This T cell receptor (beta chain) was observed in a study of blood T cell repertoires in COVID-19. About the research overall: COVID-19 samples collected from the United States, Italy and Spain covered acute and convalescent phases. PBMCs, B-cell-depleted T cells, or T cells provided the cDNA or gDNA that made up the material.

CDR3 size: 16 residues. In the original workflow: How many nucleated cells were present was estimated from reference gene primer amplification. Sequencing used immunoSEQ multiplex PCR; TCRdb keeps in-frame clones, though not all of them. V, J and clone size are taken as reported in that table, and D and trimming were inferred from the DNA itself. Of approximately 110,000 clones listed, roughly 79% are singletons. Only a few counts were recorded for this clone. The chain recombines TRBV21-1 with TRBJ1-5. TRBV21-1 represents a pseudogene. Material for sequencing was peripheral blood. The sequence came from a woman in her 70s with acute or convalescent COVID-19. The CDR3 DNA reads as TGTGCCAGCAGCAGGTCGGAGGGGCCGAACAATCAGCCCCAGCATTTT. Translation: CASSRSEGPNNQPQHF.